Only a few counts were recorded for the clone carrying this TCR beta chain. No antigen is known for it. The PCR had 60 Vbeta and 13 Jbeta primers. Generated by immunoSEQ multiplex PCR, the TCRdb table keeps only in-frame clones and is missing some. The table includes about 160,000 clones, approximately 80% detected once. The data belong to a study of cytomegalovirus exposure and HLA in healthy donors. Study observations and caveats: HLA restriction was apparent for most CMV-associated TCR beta chains in a later analysis.

J was trimmed by 2 bases and V by 8 bases; bases with no gene match: 14. CDR3 size: 17 residues. Germline lookup yields CDR1 SNHLY and CDR2 FYNNEI. The sample consisted of PBMCs. This chain links TRBV2 with TRBJ2-7; 11 nucleotides line up with TRBD1. This TCR derives from a woman in her twenties or thirties in good health and CMV-seropositive. The CDR3 region has the DNA TGTGCCAGCCTCGCTTTCACCCCGGGACAGGGGGCCTACGAGCAGTACTTC. It encodes CASLAFTPGQGAYEQYF.